The count of the clone carrying this TCR beta chain is one. Its target is unknown. The sample is drawn from a study of T cell responses to AZD1222 COVID-19 vaccine. Study in general: Second doses at about 4 or about 12 weeks were pooled.

Trimming took off 1 base at V and 2 bases at J, with 10 bases between the two ends. The CDR3 consists of 15 residues. Germline V gene sequence: CDR1 MGHRA, CDR2 YSYEKL. Profiled with immunoSEQ multiplex PCR; TCRdb holds only in-frame clones, not every one. The sample has under 100,000 clones, around nine tenths seen once. Study findings and constraints: None of the repertoires were sampled until the peak T cell response had passed. Researchers report vaccine-associated CD4 TCRs spanning spike, with dominance at 160-218 and 743-854.

This receptor was taken from an adult in good health. The specimen comprised peripheral blood, sampled on day 0 of AZD1222 vaccination. J is TRBJ2-3 and V is TRBV4-1, with D possibly being TRBD1 (6 bases). CDR3 amino acids: CASSQVRQATDTQYF. In DNA, the CDR3 is TGCGCCAGCAGCCAAGTCAGACAGGCCACAGATACGCAGTATTTT.